The subject of this entry is one TCR beta chain. Its cognate antigen is unknown. The CDR3 sequence is 14 residues long. With 2 bases removed from V and 4 bases from J, the gap between germline ends came to 11 bases. Germline V lookup: CDR1 MNHEY, CDR2 SMNVEV (reference sequence). This sample was taken from a study of blood T cells in healthy people across ages. Broader study findings: Fewer expanded clones and more diversity marked long-lived versus aged donors. Naive and antigen-experienced cells were not separated, limiting conclusive comparison.

Alongside a J-beta primer mix, a sample-barcoded 5' primer served in a second PCR lasting about 6 to 11 cycles. TCRdb called the 5' RACE reads again in MiXCR, with one record for every CDR3 protein. This table holds around 1.5 million distinct CDR3 sequences, about 35% found once. The sample consisted of blood. The chain is built from TRBV27 and TRBJ1-1; D is uncertain. The sequence came from a woman aged 25 to 39 in good health. DNA of the CDR3: TGTGCCAGCAGTTTAAAGCGGCAGCCCACTGAAGCTTTCTTT. It encodes CASSLKRQPTEAFF.